This record covers a single T cell receptor beta chain. Seattle patient enrollment occurred during active infection, with longitudinal follow-up thereafter. In the original processing: Using reference gene primer amplification, nucleated cell counts were estimated. Assay: immunoSEQ multiplex PCR; the TCRdb copy retains only in-frame clones and omits some. The V and J calls and clone size are taken from that table; D and trimming were inferred from the DNA. The table shows 35,000 to 40,000 clones, with under 90% occurring only once. The sample belongs to a study of blood T cell repertoires in COVID-19. Study-wide context: Acute and convalescent COVID-19 specimens originated in the United States, Italy and Spain. PBMCs, B-cell-depleted T cells, or T cells were the source of the cDNA or gDNA that made up the material.

This sequence originates from a man in his fifties or sixties with COVID-19, enrolled during active disease. The sequenced sample consisted of peripheral blood.

CDR3 DNA: TGCGCCAGCAGCCACCCCGGGACAGGGGGCGAGGATGGCTACACCTTC. Translating gives CASSHPGTGGEDGYTF. The chain joins TRBV4-1 to TRBJ1-2, with 12 bases lining up with TRBD1. Germline V gene sequence: CDR1 MGHRA, CDR2 YSYEKL. The CDR3 covers 16 residues. The junction had 8 bases not matched to a gene; V was cut back by 3 bases and J by 6 bases.